The 4 T cell receptor beta chains presented below share a single source sample, sequenced in a study of blood T cell repertoires in COVID-19. The protocol was immunoSEQ multiplex PCR, while the TCRdb copy is restricted to in-frame clones and leaves out a portion. The data hold about 72,000 clones, with roughly 82% observed a single time. Material for sequencing was peripheral blood. Receptors were obtained from a man aged 55 to 70 with acute or convalescent COVID-19.

The rearrangement joins TRBV30 to TRBJ2-7, with TRBD2 identical over 7 bases. This CDR3 is built from 16 residues. Trimming removed 3 bases from V and 0 bases from J; junction bases left unmatched: 11. The germline V gene has CDR1 GTSNPN and CDR2 SVGIG (reference sequence). Written as DNA, the CDR3 is TGTGCCTGGAGCCTATACGGGGGGACCCTCTCCTACGAGCAGTACTTC. Translation: CAWSLYGGTLSYEQYF. The whole variable domain, remainder taken from reference TRBV30 and TRBJ2-7, is SQTIHQWPATLVQPVGSPLSLECTVEGTSNPNLYWYRQAAGRGLQLLFYSVGIGQISSEVPQNLSASRPQDRQFILSSKKLLLSDSGFYLCAWSLYGGTLSYEQYFGPGTRLTVT.

This clone was seen a single time. V gene TRBV29-1 combines with J gene TRBJ1-1; no definite D call. V gave up 3 bases and J gave up 12 bases, with 23 bases separating them. CDR3 length: 14 amino acids. Per germline, CDR1 SQVTM and CDR2 ANQGSEA. The CDR3 DNA sequence: TGCAGCGTTGATAAAACTTCGGACGGGAATGTTCCTTTCTTT. Protein: CSVDKTSDGNVPFF.

The chain uses TRBV7-9 and TRBJ1-2, with 7 bases that match TRBD1. J lost 6 bases, V lost 3 bases, and 13 bases had no gene match. The germline gives CDR1 SEHNR, CDR2 FQNEAQ (reference sequence). CDR3 size: 16 residues. CDR3 amino acids: CASSFSMQGQMDGYTF. The CDR3 DNA is TGTGCCAGCAGCTTCAGCATGCAGGGACAGATGGATGGCTACACCTTC.

V is TRBV19 and J is TRBJ2-2, with 7 bases lining up with TRBD2. From germline, CDR1 is LNHDA and CDR2 SQIVND (reference sequence). J lost 4 bases, V lost 8 bases, and 4 bases had no gene match. The CDR3 runs 13 residues. The CDR3 bases are TGTGCCAGTCGGCGGGGGACCACCGGGGAGCTGTTTTTT. This sequence encodes CASRRGTTGELFF.